What follows describes a single T cell receptor beta chain. The sample belongs to a study of cytomegalovirus exposure and HLA in healthy donors. CDR1 and CDR2 (germline): LNHDA, SQIVND (reference sequence). Deletions cut 5 bases from V and 0 bases from J, with 10 bases between. The CDR3 runs to 14 residues. PCR primers comprised 60 Vbeta and 13 Jbeta primers. The table came from immunoSEQ multiplex PCR; TCRdb's copy has only in-frame clones and leaves some out. The data hold under 150,000 clones, with approximately 70% observed a single time. This chain joins TRBV19 and TRBJ1-1; possibly TRBD1 for D (6 bases). This receptor was identified in a woman aged 60-70 years in good health and CMV-seropositive. Sequenced material: PBMCs. CDR3 DNA: TGTGCCAGTAGTCCCTGGACAGTGAACACTGAAGCTTTCTTT. This encodes CASSPWTVNTEAFF.